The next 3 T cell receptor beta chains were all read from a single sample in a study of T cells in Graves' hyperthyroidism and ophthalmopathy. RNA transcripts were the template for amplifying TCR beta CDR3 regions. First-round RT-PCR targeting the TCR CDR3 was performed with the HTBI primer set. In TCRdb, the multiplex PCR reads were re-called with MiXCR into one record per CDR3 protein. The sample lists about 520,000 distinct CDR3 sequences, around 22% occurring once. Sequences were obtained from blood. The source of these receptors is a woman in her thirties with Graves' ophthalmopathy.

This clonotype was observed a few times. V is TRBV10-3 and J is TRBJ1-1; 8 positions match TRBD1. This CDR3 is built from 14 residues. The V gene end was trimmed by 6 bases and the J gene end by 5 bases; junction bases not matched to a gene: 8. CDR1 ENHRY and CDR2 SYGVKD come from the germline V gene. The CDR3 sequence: CAISAGGSVTEAFF. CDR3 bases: TGTGCCATCAGCGCAGGGGGCTCGGTGACTGAAGCTTTCTTT.

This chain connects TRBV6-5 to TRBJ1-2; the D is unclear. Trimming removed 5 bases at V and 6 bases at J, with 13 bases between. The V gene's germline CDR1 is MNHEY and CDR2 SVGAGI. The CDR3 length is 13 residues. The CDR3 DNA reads TGTGCCAGCAGTAACGGGTTGGCTCATGGCTACACCTTC. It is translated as CASSNGLAHGYTF.

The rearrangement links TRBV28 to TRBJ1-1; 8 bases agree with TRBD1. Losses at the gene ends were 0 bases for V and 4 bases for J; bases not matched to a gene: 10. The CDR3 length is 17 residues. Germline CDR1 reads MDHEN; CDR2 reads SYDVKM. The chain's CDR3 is CASSLWAGQGGGTEAFF. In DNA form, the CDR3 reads TGTGCCAGCAGTTTATGGGCCGGACAGGGTGGGGGCACTGAAGCTTTCTTT.